This T cell receptor (beta chain) emerged from a study of blood T cell repertoires in COVID-19. Study as a whole: Sources were T cells, B-cell-depleted T cells, or PBMCs; the material itself was cDNA or gDNA.

Trimming took off 2 bases at V and 1 base at J, with 11 bases between the two ends. The CDR3 loop spans 15 amino acids. Germline lookup yields CDR1 MNHEY and CDR2 SMNVEV (reference sequence). Assay: immunoSEQ multiplex PCR; the TCRdb copy retains only in-frame clones and omits some. The table records a few hundred thousand clones, approximately 86% of them present only once. Sequencing used peripheral blood. This TCR came from a woman between 25 and 40 years old with acute or convalescent COVID-19. The chain recombines TRBV27 with TRBJ1-1; unclear D gene. CDR3 bases: TGTGCCAGCAGTTTACTCCCACTCGGGAACACTGAAGCTTTCTTT. This encodes CASSLLPLGNTEAFF.